The 21 T cell receptor beta chains in this list originate from one sample, sequenced in a study of response to subunit inactivated influenza vaccine (dated by TCRdb to the late 2010s). Library preparation employed RT-PCR. Instrument used: Illumina HiSeq 2500. TCRdb passed the public sequencing reads through fastp at Q25 and MiXCR, retaining productive beta sequences. Rows with a matching CDR3 protein are joined into one entry that keeps the most common DNA and genes. In this sample the table shows 550,000 to 800,000 distinct CDR3 sequences, approximately 15% of which occur a single time. 5.5% to 8% of the sample is in the top ten clones. The starting material was PBMCs from blood, obtained 14 days before vaccination. The receptors were gathered from a man aged 45-65 years who received an inactivated influenza vaccine. Donor details come from another sample of the same person, matched by shared clones.

The chain has TRBV20-1 and TRBJ2-5, with TRBD2 matching over 12 bases. V shed 7 bases, J shed 1 base, and the junction held 7 bases outside the gene matches. CDR1 and CDR2 from the germline V gene are DFQATT and SNEGSKA (reference sequence). CDR3 length: 15 amino acids. In nucleotides, the CDR3 is TGCAGTGGAAGCCCGACTAGCGGGAGCCAAGAGACCCAGTACTTC. Encoded protein: CSGSPTSGSQETQYF.

This clonotype appeared many times. The chain combines TRBV29-1 with TRBJ2-2; tentatively, D is TRBD1 (6 bases). This CDR3 contains 16 residues. The germline V gene encodes CDR1 SQVTM and CDR2 ANQGSEA. Deletions cut 0 bases from V and 1 base from J, with 12 bases between. CDR3 nucleotides: TGCAGCGTTGAAGATCGAACAGGGAGGAACACCGGGGAGCTGTTTTTT. Amino acids: CSVEDRTGRNTGELFF.

This clonotype was recorded at least ten times. The gene calls are TRBV10-3 and TRBJ2-3, with 7 bases aligning to TRBD1. Germline lookup yields CDR1 ENHRY and CDR2 SYGVKD. The CDR3 is 16 residues long. The ends lost 0 bases at V and 3 bases at J; junction bases unmatched: 6. The CDR3 loop is CAISESWTQGTDTQYF. The CDR3 DNA is TGTGCCATCAGTGAGTCTTGGACACAGGGGACAGATACGCAGTATTTT.

The genes are TRBV4-3 and TRBJ1-2; TRBD1 matches 7 bases. CDR1 and CDR2 from the germline V gene are LGHNA and YSLEER. The CDR3 is 14 amino acids. The junction had 1 base not matched to a gene; V was cut back by 0 bases and J by 3 bases. The CDR3 nucleotides are TGCGCCAGCAGCCAAGAAACAGGGGACTATGGCTACACCTTC. Translation: CASSQETGDYGYTF.

This clonotype was counted at least ten times. The chain couples TRBV7-2 to TRBJ2-2, with D hard to call. The CDR3 covers 12 residues. The germline V gene has CDR1 SGHTA and CDR2 FQGNSA. The ends were cut back, 5 bases at V and 6 bases at J, with 7 bases in the middle. The CDR3 DNA reads TGTGCCAGCAGCCCGGTGGCCGGGGAGCTGTTTTTT. Amino acid sequence: CASSPVAGELFF. The whole variable domain, remainder taken from reference TRBV7-2 and TRBJ2-2, is GAGVSQSPSNKVTEKGKDVELRCDPISGHTALYWYRQSLGQGLEFLIYFQGNSAPDKSGLPSDRFSAERTGGSVSTLTIQRTQQEDSAVYLCASSPVAGELFFGEGSRLTVL.

The rearrangement joins TRBV28 to TRBJ1-1; D gene uncertain. Germline CDR1 reads MDHEN; CDR2 reads SYDVKM. Trimming left V 3 bases short and J 0 bases short, with 14 bases between. The CDR3 has 16 amino acids. This CDR3 is CASSFSWGVLNTEAFF. For the CDR3, the DNA is TGTGCCAGCAGTTTCTCATGGGGAGTACTGAACACTGAAGCTTTCTTT. Using reference TRBV28 and TRBJ1-1 for the parts outside the CDR3, the full variable domain is DVKVTQSSRYLVKRTGEKVFLECVQDMDHENMFWYRQDPGLGLRLIYFSYDVKMKEKGDIPEGYSVSREKKERFSLILESASTNQTSMYLCASSFSWGVLNTEAFFGQGTRLTVV.

V is TRBV28 and J is TRBJ2-2; 7 nucleotides line up with TRBD2. Losses at the gene ends were 5 bases for V and 6 bases for J; bases not matched to a gene: 9. The germline V gene encodes CDR1 MDHEN and CDR2 SYDVKM. CDR3 size: 15 residues. As DNA, the CDR3 is TGTGCCAGCAGTCCGGGGGGTCGTTTGGCCGGGGAGCTGTTTTTT. Translation: CASSPGGRLAGELFF.

This clonotype was found many times. The chain couples TRBV12-3 or TRBV12-4 to TRBJ2-1, with TRBD1 identical over 9 bases. The CDR3 totals 15 residues. With 6 bases clipped from V and 2 bases from J, the junction kept 5 bases outside the gene matches. The CDR3 here is CASSIQGAAYNEQFF. In DNA form, the CDR3 reads TGTGCCAGCAGCATACAGGGGGCAGCCTACAATGAGCAGTTCTTC.

The chain uses TRBV6-1 and TRBJ2-2; D may correspond to TRBD1 or TRBD2 (5 bases each). There are 14 residues in the CDR3. The germline V gene encodes CDR1 MNHNS and CDR2 SASEGT. The V gene lost 8 bases and the J gene lost 2 bases, with 12 bases spanning the gap. The CDR3 DNA sequence: TGTGCCAGCCGACGGGACCTCAACACCGGGGAGCTGTTTTTT. Protein sequence: CASRRDLNTGELFF.

CDR3 nucleotides: TGTGCCAGCTCACCTTCCCGACAGGGCGCCCGGGTCGAGCAGTACTTC. As protein: CASSPSRQGARVEQYF. The chain couples TRBV18 to TRBJ2-7; 7 nucleotides line up with TRBD1. The CDR3 has 16 residues. The junction had 14 bases not matched to a gene; V was cut back by 3 bases and J by 6 bases. Germline V lookup: CDR1 KGHSH, CDR2 LQKENI. Filled out from reference TRBV18 and TRBJ2-7, the complete variable domain reads NAGVMQNPRHLVRRRGQEARLRCSPMKGHSHVYWYRQLPEEGLKFMVYLQKENIIDESGMPKERFSAEFPKEGPSILRIQQVVRGDSAAYFCASSPSRQGARVEQYFGPGTRLTVT.

The chain joins TRBV7-2 to TRBJ2-7, with D tentatively TRBD1 or TRBD2 (5 bases each). The V gene's germline CDR1 is SGHTA and CDR2 FQGNSA. Between the trimmed V and J ends, which lost 5 bases and 3 bases, there was a span of 14 bases. The CDR3 covers 14 residues. The CDR3 region has the DNA TGTGCCAGCAGCGAACGGACTGGACACTACGAGCAGTACTTC. It translates to CASSERTGHYEQYF.

The chain recombines TRBV20-1 with TRBJ1-1; perhaps TRBD1 as D (6 bases). Trimming took 3 bases from V and 6 from J, leaving 17 bases between them. Per the germline V gene, CDR1 is DFQATT and CDR2 is SNEGSKA (reference sequence). The CDR3 spans 14 residues. The CDR3 DNA reads TGCAGTGCTAGGAGGGGGAGGGAATTTGCTGAAGCTTTCTTT. This gives the protein CSARRGREFAEAFF.

The genes are TRBV6-2 or TRBV6-3 and TRBJ2-2, with 7 bases that match TRBD1. CDR3 length equals 16 residues. The V gene end was trimmed by 7 bases and the J gene end by 3 bases; junction bases not matched to a gene: 11. The germline CDR1 and CDR2 sequences are MNHEY and SVGEGT. The CDR3, as DNA: TGTGCCAGCATCTCCGCCGGGACAGTGGACACCGGGGAGCTGTTTTTT. Amino acid sequence: CASISAGTVDTGELFF.

V is TRBV6-5 and J is TRBJ2-7, with 8 positions matching TRBD2. With 0 bases clipped from V and 5 bases from J, the junction kept 6 bases outside the gene matches. This CDR3 has 15 residues. Germline V gene lookup returns CDR1 MNHEY and CDR2 SVGAGI. The CDR3 nucleotides read TGTGCCAGCAGTTACTCCTCGGGAGGGCCCCACGAGCAGTACTTC. Translating gives CASSYSSGGPHEQYF.

The chain carries TRBV27 and TRBJ2-5; D possibly corresponds to TRBD1 (6 bases). CDR1 MNHEY and CDR2 SMNVEV come from the germline V gene (reference sequence). The CDR3 extends over 16 amino acids. V lost 5 bases and J 2 bases, leaving 18 bases between the germline ends. CDR3 in DNA: TGTGCCAGCAGTCAGACAGGTCCTATACTACAAGAGACCCAGTACTTC. Translated, it gives CASSQTGPILQETQYF.

The chain has TRBV12-3 or TRBV12-4 and TRBJ2-2, with D possibly matching TRBD2 (5 bases). The CDR3 extends over 15 amino acids. With 3 bases removed from V and 3 bases from J, the gap between germline ends came to 11 bases. The CDR3 DNA reads TGTGCCAGCAGTTTGTTGGCGGGTTACACCGGGGAGCTGTTTTTT. It is translated as CASSLLAGYTGELFF.

This clonotype has a handful of counts. This chain joins TRBV30 and TRBJ2-1, with 13 bases fitting TRBD2. With 4 bases clipped from V and 8 bases from J, the junction kept 8 bases outside the gene matches. CDR1 is GTSNPN and CDR2 is SVGIG in the germline V gene (reference sequence). The CDR3 length is 15 residues. This CDR3 reads CAWILTSGGAYEQFF. The DNA for the CDR3 is TGTGCCTGGATCCTCACTAGCGGGGGGGCCTATGAGCAGTTCTTC.

This clonotype has more than one count but fewer than ten. The chain is built from TRBV6-2 or TRBV6-3 and TRBJ1-2; D is unresolved. Germline V CDR1 and CDR2: MNHEY, SVGEGT. CDR3 length: 11 residues. V dropped 2 bases and J dropped 7 bases, with 5 bases sitting between them. The CDR3 spells CASSYGLGYTF. The CDR3 coding sequence is TGTGCCAGCAGTTACGGTCTTGGCTACACCTTC.

This clonotype was seen a handful of times. V usage is TRBV7-9 and J usage is TRBJ2-3; D unresolved. The V end was cut by 7 bases, the J end by 6 bases, with 11 bases between. The CDR3 contains 12 residues. CDR1 SEHNR and CDR2 FQNEAQ come from the germline V gene (reference sequence). The CDR3 here is CASTPTGDTQYF. CDR3 DNA sequence: TGTGCCAGCACACCGACTGGGGATACGCAGTATTTT.

This clonotype has just a few counts. The gene calls are TRBV9 and TRBJ2-2, with 12 bases lining up with TRBD1. V was clipped by 4 bases and J by 2 bases; unmatched bases: 3. The CDR3 spans 16 residues. Germline lookup yields CDR1 SGDLS and CDR2 YYNGEE. CDR3 region: CASSSGTGGNTGELFF. The CDR3 DNA is TGTGCCAGCAGCTCCGGGACAGGGGGCAACACCGGGGAGCTGTTTTTT.

This clonotype was detected only a few times. This chain uses TRBV4-3 with TRBJ2-1; TRBD1 might be the D (5 bases). Trimming took 4 bases from V and 2 from J, leaving 15 bases between them. This CDR3 is built from 16 residues. The germline CDR1 and CDR2 sequences are LGHNA and YSLEER. The CDR3 DNA reads as TGCGCCAGCAGCCCCTATGGGGCAGCCGCCTACAATGAGCAGTTCTTC. Translated, it gives CASSPYGAAAYNEQFF.